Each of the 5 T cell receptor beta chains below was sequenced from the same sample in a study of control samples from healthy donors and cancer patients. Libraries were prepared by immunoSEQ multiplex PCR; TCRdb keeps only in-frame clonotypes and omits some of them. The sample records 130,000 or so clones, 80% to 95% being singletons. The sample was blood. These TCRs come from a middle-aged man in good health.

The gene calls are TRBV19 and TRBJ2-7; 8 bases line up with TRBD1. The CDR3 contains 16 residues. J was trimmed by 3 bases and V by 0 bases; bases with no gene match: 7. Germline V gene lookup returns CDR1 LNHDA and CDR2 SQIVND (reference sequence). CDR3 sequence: CASSIDEETGVYEQYF. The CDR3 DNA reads TGTGCCAGTAGTATAGATGAGGAGACAGGGGTCTACGAGCAGTACTTC.

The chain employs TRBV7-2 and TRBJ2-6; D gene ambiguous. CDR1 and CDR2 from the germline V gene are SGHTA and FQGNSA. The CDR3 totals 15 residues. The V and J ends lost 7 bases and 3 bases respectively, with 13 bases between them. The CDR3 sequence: CASTLPSIGANVLTF. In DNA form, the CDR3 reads TGTGCCAGCACCCTCCCCTCTATTGGGGCCAACGTCCTGACTTTC.

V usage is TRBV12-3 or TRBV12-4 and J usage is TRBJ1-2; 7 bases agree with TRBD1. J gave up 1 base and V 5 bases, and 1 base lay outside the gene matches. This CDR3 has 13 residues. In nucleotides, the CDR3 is TGTGCCAGCAGTAGACAGGGTAACTATGGCTACACCTTC. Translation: CASSRQGNYGYTF.

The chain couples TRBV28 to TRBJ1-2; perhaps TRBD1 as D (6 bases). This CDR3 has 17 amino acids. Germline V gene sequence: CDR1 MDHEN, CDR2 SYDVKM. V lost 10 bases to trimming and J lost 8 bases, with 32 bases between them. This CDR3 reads CAIPALSEPRGQGGYTF. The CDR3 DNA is TGTGCCATTCCTGCACTCTCTGAGCCGAGGGGCCAGGGGGGCTACACCTTC.

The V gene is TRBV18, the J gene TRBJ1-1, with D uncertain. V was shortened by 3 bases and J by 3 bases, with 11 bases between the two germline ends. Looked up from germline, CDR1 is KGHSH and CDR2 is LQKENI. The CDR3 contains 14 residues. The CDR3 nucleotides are TGTGCCAGCTCACCCGCGAGGCAGGACACTGAAGCTTTCTTT. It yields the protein CASSPARQDTEAFF.